The clone carrying this T cell receptor (beta chain) was counted once. What it recognizes is unknown. Prepared libraries of TCR beta cDNA carried unique molecular identifiers. From about 1 to 10 million T cells, a few hundred thousand cDNA molecules were obtained. TCRdb passed the PCR reads through MiXCR, listing each CDR3 protein once. The data contain over 300,000 distinct CDR3 sequences, roughly 35% of them singletons. These data are taken from a study of post-analysis software for immune sequencing data. Study summary: The study covered relapsing-remitting, secondary progressive and progressive-relapsing courses of multiple sclerosis.

Study-level results: Normalized Chao1 diversity in multiple sclerosis patients fell significantly below that of controls. F measure grouped same-batch samples tightly together. Roughly five TRBV segments were significantly more frequent in patients than in controls. TRBV5-6, TRBV5-1 and TRBV20-1 were among these segments.

This CDR3 is 14 amino acids long. The germline V gene has CDR1 SNHLY and CDR2 FYNNEI. V gave up 7 bases and J gave up 7 bases; unmatched junction bases: 7. The rearrangement joins TRBV2 to TRBJ1-4; 9 nucleotides match TRBD1. This clonotype was obtained from a girl aged 10 to 17 with multiple sclerosis. The sample taken for sequencing was blood. In nucleotides, the CDR3 is TGTGCCAGCATTGCCGGGACAGGGAGTGAAAAACTGTTTTTT. Residues: CASIAGTGSEKLFF.